Listed below are T cell receptor beta chains from one sample, sequenced in a study of CD8+ T cells in alopecia areata. Only in-frame clones appear in the TCRdb table, and some are missing; sequencing was by immunoSEQ multiplex PCR. The sample shows fewer than 100,000 clones, 50% to 75% of them seen only once. The sample here was CD8+ T cells sorted from blood, taken at week 4, from a patient treated with tofacitinib. The origin of the receptors is a human donor with alopecia areata. The CDR3 runs from the conserved cysteine through the conserved F or W. A D gene is named only where the DNA matches it firmly. Part of the rows lack a size; the others show once, few, many or a class for expanded clones.

v_gene	abundance	j_gene	d_gene	CDR3nt	CDR3aa
TRBV7-9	-	TRBJ1-4	TRBD1	TGTGCCAGCAGCGTACCAGGGGGACTTGCAACTAATGAAAAACTGTTTTTT	CASSVPGGLATNEKLFF
TRBV21-1	few	TRBJ2-4	-	TGTGCCAGCAGCCCGAAGGGGATAGCCAAAAACATTCAGTACTTC	CASSPKGIAKNIQYF
TRBV9	-	TRBJ2-7	-	TGTGCCAGCAGCGTAGCTCAAGACTACGAGCAGTACTTC	CASSVAQDYEQYF
TRBV28	few	TRBJ2-1	-	TGTGCCAGCAGTTTCGGTTACAATGAGCAGTTCTTC	CASSFGYNEQFF
TRBV14	-	TRBJ2-7	-	TGTGCCAGCAGCCAAGATCGGGGGTCCAGGAAGGGCGAGCAGTACTTC	CASSQDRGSRKGEQYF
TRBV14	-	TRBJ2-1	-	TGTGCCAGCAGCCAAATCACGGAACTATACAATGAGCAGTTCTTC	CASSQITELYNEQFF
TRBV9	-	TRBJ2-7	TRBD2	TGTGCCAGCAGCGTAGATCGCGGGAGCTCCTACGAGCAGTACTTC	CASSVDRGSSYEQYF
TRBV5-1	once	TRBJ2-7	TRBD1	TGCGCCAGCAGAAGTGCCGGGACAGGGGGATACGAGCAGTACTTC	CASRSAGTGGYEQYF
TRBV30	-	TRBJ2-7	-	TGTGCCTGGAGTGTAACTTACGAGCAGTACTTC	CAWSVTYEQYF
TRBV20-1	few	TRBJ2-1	-	TGCAGTGCTGTGTCCTACAATGAGCAGTTCTTC	CSAVSYNEQFF
TRBV11-2	-	TRBJ2-5	TRBD2	TGTGCCAGCAGCTTAAATCGGCGGGAGGATCAAGAGACCCAGTACTTC	CASSLNRREDQETQYF
TRBV29-1	-	TRBJ1-3	-	TGCAGCGCTGAGACTACGGGCTACGATGAGGGAAACACCATATATTTT	CSAETTGYDEGNTIYF
TRBV28	-	TRBJ2-7	-	TGTGCCAGCAGTTTTGCTGACTCTTCCTACGAGCAGTACTTC	CASSFADSSYEQYF
TRBV4-1	-	TRBJ2-7	-	TGCGCCAGCAGCCCCATTAGGGGGAACTACGAGCAGTACTTC	CASSPIRGNYEQYF
TRBV29-1	-	TRBJ1-4	-	TGCAGCGTCGCCGGGCCCGGAGGACCTAATGAAAAACTGTTTTTT	CSVAGPGGPNEKLFF
TRBV7-9	once	TRBJ2-7	TRBD2	TGTGCCAGCAGCTTAGGGGAGGGACGACCGGTCTACGAGCAGTACTTC	CASSLGEGRPVYEQYF
TRBV19	-	TRBJ2-1	-	TGTGCCAGTAGTCTCATGGCACAGAGCTCCTACAATGAGCAGTTCTTC	CASSLMAQSSYNEQFF
TRBV2	few	TRBJ2-3	TRBD2	TGTGCCAGCAGTGGGGGACTAGCGGAGATCACAGATACGCAGTATTTT	CASSGGLAEITDTQYF
TRBV27	once	TRBJ1-1	TRBD1	TGTGCCAGCAGTTTACCCGACAGGGTAGGTCTCACTGAAGCTTTCTTT	CASSLPDRVGLTEAFF
TRBV7-9	-	TRBJ2-7	TRBD1	TGTGCCAGCAGCCCAGTGGAGGCAGGGGGCCTAAGCTCCTACGAGCAGTACTTC	CASSPVEAGGLSSYEQYF
TRBV29-1	-	TRBJ1-1	-	TGCAGCGTTGAAGGGATCCTAGCTGAAGCTTTCTTT	CSVEGILAEAFF
TRBV7-6	few	TRBJ1-5	TRBD1	TGTGCCAGCAGTAAGACAGGGGGCGATCAGCCCCAGCATTTT	CASSKTGGDQPQHF
TRBV4-3	-	TRBJ2-5	TRBD2	TGCGCCAGCAGCCAAGATACTAGCGGGGAAGAGACCCAGTACTTC	CASSQDTSGEETQYF
TRBV27	-	TRBJ2-7	-	TGTGCCAGCGGTTATAGCGGAACTTTCTACGAGCAGTACTTC	CASGYSGTFYEQYF
TRBV5-1	-	TRBJ2-3	-	TGCGCCAGCAGCCACGACAGCCCAGATACGCAGTATTTT	CASSHDSPDTQYF
TRBV7-9	-	TRBJ1-2	-	TGTGCCAGCAACCAACAGGGCCTTATAGGCTACACCTTC	CASNQQGLIGYTF
TRBV28	-	TRBJ1-5	-	TGTGCCAGCAGTCTCCTAGGGGACCGAAGCAATCAGCCCCAGCATTTT	CASSLLGDRSNQPQHF
TRBV5-1	-	TRBJ2-1	-	TGCGCCAGCAGCTTGACAGATCAGAGCTCCTACAATGAGCAGTTCTTC	CASSLTDQSSYNEQFF
TRBV29-1	-	TRBJ2-3	TRBD1	TGCAGCGCCAGAGGTGGACAGGTCCGCACAGATACGCAGTATTTT	CSARGGQVRTDTQYF
TRBV7-3	-	TRBJ1-1	-	TGTGCCAGCCTGGGCACTGAAGCTTTCTTT	CASLGTEAFF
TRBV7-9	-	TRBJ1-4	TRBD1	TGTGCCAGCAGCGTGGTCCACAGGGGATGGAGTGAAAAACTGTTTTTT	CASSVVHRGWSEKLFF
TRBV6-6	few	TRBJ2-5	-	TGTGCCAGCAGCGAGACGAGGGCTCAGGAGACCCAGTACTTC	CASSETRAQETQYF
TRBV6-5	-	TRBJ2-2	TRBD2	TGTGCCAGCAGTTACGCGGGAGTTGACACCGGGGAGCTGTTTTTT	CASSYAGVDTGELFF
TRBV6-5	-	TRBJ1-2	-	TGTGCCAGCAGAGCAGGATCTTACGGCTACACCTTC	CASRAGSYGYTF
TRBV6-5	-	TRBJ2-5	-	TGTGCCAGCAGTTTAGCGGACCAAGAGACCCAGTACTTC	CASSLADQETQYF
TRBV2	-	TRBJ1-5	-	TGTGCCAGCGGACACAGGAATCAGCCCCAGCATTTT	CASGHRNQPQHF
TRBV29-1	once	TRBJ2-2	-	TGCAGCGTTGAAATCGGGGGCGCGGGAACCGGGGAGCTGTTTTTT	CSVEIGGAGTGELFF
TRBV29-1	-	TRBJ1-2	-	TGCAGCGTTGGGAACAGGGACTACATAGATAACTATGGCTACACCTTC	CSVGNRDYIDNYGYTF
TRBV19	-	TRBJ1-4	-	TGTGCCAGCGAAACACAGGGAATGGGAGAAAAACTGTTTTTT	CASETQGMGEKLFF
TRBV30	few	TRBJ2-1	-	TGTGCCTGGAGTGAGATACCCTACAATGAGCAGTTCTTC	CAWSEIPYNEQFF
TRBV6-6	-	TRBJ1-2	-	TGTGCCAGCAGTCGAATAGACAGGAACTATGGCTACACCTTC	CASSRIDRNYGYTF
TRBV29-1	-	TRBJ2-1	-	TGCAGCGTTAACCAATTAGGTGAGCAGTTCTTC	CSVNQLGEQFF
TRBV7-9	-	TRBJ2-1	-	TGTGCCAGCAGCTCCTCCGTCGACTGGACTAATGAGCAGTTCTTC	CASSSSVDWTNEQFF
TRBV29-1	-	TRBJ2-1	-	TGCAGCGTTGAAGATCGGGCTAGACCCACTTACAATGAGCAGTTCTTC	CSVEDRARPTYNEQFF
TRBV27	-	TRBJ1-2	-	TGTGCCAGCAGTTTACAAGCAAACTATGGCTACACCTTC	CASSLQANYGYTF
TRBV13	-	TRBJ2-7	TRBD1	TGTGCCAGCAGCGAAAAGCAGCCGGGACAGGGGGTCTACGAGCAGTACTTC	CASSEKQPGQGVYEQYF